This T cell receptor beta chain was obtained from a study of cytomegalovirus exposure and HLA in healthy donors. About this clone itself: No antigen is known for it.

Researchers ran the PCR with 60 Vbeta and 13 Jbeta primers. Method: immunoSEQ multiplex PCR; TCRdb's copy keeps in-frame clones and lacks some. Of 150,000 to 200,000 clones listed, 77% are singletons. Findings of the study overall: One variant, a missense change in DCLRE1C, was linked in a later analysis to TCR beta V- and J-gene trimming.

The sample taken for sequencing was PBMCs. The receptor's source is a woman in her thirties in good health and CMV-seropositive.

The CDR3 nucleotides read TGCGCCAGCAGCCCACTGACTAGCGGGATTTACAATGAGCAGTTCTTC. This sequence encodes CASSPLTSGIYNEQFF. The rearrangement uses TRBV5-1 and TRBJ2-1, with 11 positions matching TRBD2. J was trimmed by 4 bases and V by 4 bases; bases with no gene match: 7. Germline V gene sequence: CDR1 SGHRS, CDR2 YFSETQ. This CDR3 has 16 amino acids. The full variable domain, its missing parts supplied by reference TRBV5-1 and TRBJ2-1, is KAGVTQTPRYLIKTRGQQVTLSCSPISGHRSVSWYQQTPGQGLQFLFEYFSETQRNKGNFPGRFSGRQFSNSRSEMNVSTLELGDSALYLCASSPLTSGIYNEQFFGPGTRLTVL.